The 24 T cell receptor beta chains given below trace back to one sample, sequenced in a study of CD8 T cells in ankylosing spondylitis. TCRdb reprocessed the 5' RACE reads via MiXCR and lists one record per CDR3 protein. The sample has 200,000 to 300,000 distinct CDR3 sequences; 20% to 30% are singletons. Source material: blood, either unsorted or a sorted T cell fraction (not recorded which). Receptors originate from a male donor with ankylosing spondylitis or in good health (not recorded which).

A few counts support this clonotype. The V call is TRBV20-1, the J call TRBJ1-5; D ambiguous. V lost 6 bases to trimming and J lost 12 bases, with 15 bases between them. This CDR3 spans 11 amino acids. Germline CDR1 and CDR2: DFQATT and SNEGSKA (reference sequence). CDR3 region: CSASTPVHQHF. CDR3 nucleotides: TGCAGTGCATCAACTCCCGTTCACCAGCATTTT.

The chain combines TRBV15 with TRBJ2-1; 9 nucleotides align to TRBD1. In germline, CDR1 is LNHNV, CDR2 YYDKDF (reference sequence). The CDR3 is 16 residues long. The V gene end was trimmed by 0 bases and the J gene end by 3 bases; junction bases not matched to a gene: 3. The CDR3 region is CATSRDPGQGYNEQFF. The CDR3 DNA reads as TGTGCCACCAGCAGAGATCCGGGACAGGGCTACAATGAGCAGTTCTTC.

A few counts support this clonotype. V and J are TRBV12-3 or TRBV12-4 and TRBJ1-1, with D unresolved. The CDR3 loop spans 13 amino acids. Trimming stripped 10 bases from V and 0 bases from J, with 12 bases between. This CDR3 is CATDGLMNTEAFF. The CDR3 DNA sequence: TGTGCCACGGATGGGCTTATGAACACTGAAGCTTTCTTT.

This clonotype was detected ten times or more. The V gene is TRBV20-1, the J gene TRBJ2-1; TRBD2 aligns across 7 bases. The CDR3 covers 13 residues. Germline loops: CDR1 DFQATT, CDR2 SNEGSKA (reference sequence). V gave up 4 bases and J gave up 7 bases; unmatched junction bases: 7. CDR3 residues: CSATRGNGNEQFF. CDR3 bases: TGCAGTGCTACGCGGGGGAATGGGAATGAGCAGTTCTTC.

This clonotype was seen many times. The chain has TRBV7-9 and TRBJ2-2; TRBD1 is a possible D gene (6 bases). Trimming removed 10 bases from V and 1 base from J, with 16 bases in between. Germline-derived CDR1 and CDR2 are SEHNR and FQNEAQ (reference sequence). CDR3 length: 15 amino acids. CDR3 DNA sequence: TGTGCCACCGAGCCCGGGACACTGAACACCGGGGAGCTGTTTTTT. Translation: CATEPGTLNTGELFF.

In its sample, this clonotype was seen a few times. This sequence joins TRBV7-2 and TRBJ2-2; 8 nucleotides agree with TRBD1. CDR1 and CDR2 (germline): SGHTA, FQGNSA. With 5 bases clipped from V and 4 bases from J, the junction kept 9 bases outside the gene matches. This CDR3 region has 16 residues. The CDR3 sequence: CASSRQGILSTGELFF. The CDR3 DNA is TGTGCCAGCAGCCGACAGGGGATCCTTAGCACCGGGGAGCTGTTTTTT.

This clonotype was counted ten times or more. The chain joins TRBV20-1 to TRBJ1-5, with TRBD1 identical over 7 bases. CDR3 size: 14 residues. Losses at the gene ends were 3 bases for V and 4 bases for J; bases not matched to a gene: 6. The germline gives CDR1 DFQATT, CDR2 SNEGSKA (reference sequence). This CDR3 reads CSASVRGGNQPQHF. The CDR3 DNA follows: TGCAGTGCTAGTGTCAGGGGGGGAAATCAGCCCCAGCATTTT.

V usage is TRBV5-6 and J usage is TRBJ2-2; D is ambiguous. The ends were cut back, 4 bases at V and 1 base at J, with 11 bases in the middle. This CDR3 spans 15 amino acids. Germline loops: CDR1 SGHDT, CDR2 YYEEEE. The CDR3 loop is CASSPRSWNTGELFF. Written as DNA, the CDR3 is TGTGCCAGCAGCCCCCGATCGTGGAACACCGGGGAGCTGTTTTTT. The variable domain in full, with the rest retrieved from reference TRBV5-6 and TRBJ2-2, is DAGVTQSPTHLIKTRGQQVTLRCSPKSGHDTVSWYQQALGQGPQFIFQYYEEEERQRGNFPDRFSGHQFPNYSSELNVNALLLGDSALYLCASSPRSWNTGELFFGEGSRLTVL.

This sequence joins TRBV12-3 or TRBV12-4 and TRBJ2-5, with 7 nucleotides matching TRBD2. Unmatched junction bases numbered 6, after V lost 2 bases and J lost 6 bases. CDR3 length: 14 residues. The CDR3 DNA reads TGTGCCAGCAGTTTAACGGGGGGTTGGAAGACCCAGTACTTC. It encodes CASSLTGGWKTQYF.

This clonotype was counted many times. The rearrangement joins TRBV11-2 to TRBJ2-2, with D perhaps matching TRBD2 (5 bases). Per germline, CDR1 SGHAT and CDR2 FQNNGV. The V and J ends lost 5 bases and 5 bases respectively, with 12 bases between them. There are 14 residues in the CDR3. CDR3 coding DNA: TGTGCCAGCAGCGCAGCGGTGGAAACCGGGGAGCTGTTTTTT. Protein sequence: CASSAAVETGELFF.

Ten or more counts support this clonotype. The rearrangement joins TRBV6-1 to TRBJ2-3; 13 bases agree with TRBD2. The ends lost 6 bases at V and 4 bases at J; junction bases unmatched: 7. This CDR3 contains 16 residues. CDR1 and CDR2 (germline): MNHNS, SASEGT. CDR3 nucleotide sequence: TGTGCCAGCAGCCTACTAGCGGGGGGGAGTTCAGATACGCAGTATTTT. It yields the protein CASSLLAGGSSDTQYF.

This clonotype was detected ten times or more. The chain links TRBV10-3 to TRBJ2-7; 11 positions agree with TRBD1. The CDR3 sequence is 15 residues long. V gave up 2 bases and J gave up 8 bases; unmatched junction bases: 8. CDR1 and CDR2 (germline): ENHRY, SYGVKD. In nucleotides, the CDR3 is TGTGCCATCAGTGAGGGCGGACAGGGGGCTGGTCAGCAGTACTTC. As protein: CAISEGGQGAGQQYF.

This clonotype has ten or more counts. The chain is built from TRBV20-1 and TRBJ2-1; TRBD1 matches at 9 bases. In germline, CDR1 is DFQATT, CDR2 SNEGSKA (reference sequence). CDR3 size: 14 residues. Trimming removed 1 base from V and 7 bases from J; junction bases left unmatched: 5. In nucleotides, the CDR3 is TGCAGTGCTAGAGTTTTGACAGGGGGGAATGAGCAGTTCTTC. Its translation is CSARVLTGGNEQFF.

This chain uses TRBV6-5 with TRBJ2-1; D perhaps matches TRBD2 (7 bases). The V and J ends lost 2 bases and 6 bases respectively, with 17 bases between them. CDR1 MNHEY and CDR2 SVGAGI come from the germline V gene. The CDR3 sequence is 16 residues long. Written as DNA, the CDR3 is TGTGCCAGCAGTTACCGGGGGGCGGCGGCCAGCAATGAGCAGTTCTTC. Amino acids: CASSYRGAAASNEQFF.

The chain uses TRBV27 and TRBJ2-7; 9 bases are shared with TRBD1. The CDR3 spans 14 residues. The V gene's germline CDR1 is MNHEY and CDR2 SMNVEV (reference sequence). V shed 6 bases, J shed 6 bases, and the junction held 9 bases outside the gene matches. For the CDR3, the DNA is TGTGCCAGCAGCACGGGACAGGGTCGGGTCGAGCAGTACTTC. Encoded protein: CASSTGQGRVEQYF.

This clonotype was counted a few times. The CDR3 loop is CSAAVGGDFNEQFF. For the CDR3, the DNA is TGCAGTGCCGCGGTAGGCGGGGATTTCAATGAGCAGTTCTTC. The V gene is TRBV20-1, the J gene TRBJ2-1; possible D gene TRBD2, 6 bases. The germline V gene encodes CDR1 DFQATT and CDR2 SNEGSKA (reference sequence). V was trimmed by 6 bases and J by 6 bases, leaving 18 bases between them. The CDR3 sequence is 14 residues long.

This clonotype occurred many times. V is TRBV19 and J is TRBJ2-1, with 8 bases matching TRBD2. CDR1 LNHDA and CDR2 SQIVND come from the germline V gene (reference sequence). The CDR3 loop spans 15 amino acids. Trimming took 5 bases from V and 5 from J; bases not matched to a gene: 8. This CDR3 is CASSEPTSAHNEQFF. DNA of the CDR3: TGTGCCAGTAGTGAGCCGACTAGCGCCCACAATGAGCAGTTCTTC.

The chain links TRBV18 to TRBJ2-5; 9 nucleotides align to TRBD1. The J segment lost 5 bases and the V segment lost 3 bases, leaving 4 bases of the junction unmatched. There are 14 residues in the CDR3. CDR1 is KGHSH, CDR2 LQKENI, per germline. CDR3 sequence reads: CASSPGGTGETQYF. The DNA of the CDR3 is TGTGCCAGCTCACCCGGCGGGACAGGGGAGACCCAGTACTTC. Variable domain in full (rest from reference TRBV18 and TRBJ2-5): NAGVMQNPRHLVRRRGQEARLRCSPMKGHSHVYWYRQLPEEGLKFMVYLQKENIIDESGMPKERFSAEFPKEGPSILRIQQVVRGDSAAYFCASSPGGTGETQYFGPGTRLLVL.

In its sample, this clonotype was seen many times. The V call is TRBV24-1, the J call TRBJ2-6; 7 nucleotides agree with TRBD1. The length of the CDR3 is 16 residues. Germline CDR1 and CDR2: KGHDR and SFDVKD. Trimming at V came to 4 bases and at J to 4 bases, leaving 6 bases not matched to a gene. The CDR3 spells CATSDPTGAGANVLTF. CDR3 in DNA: TGTGCCACCAGTGACCCCACAGGGGCCGGGGCCAACGTCCTGACTTTC.

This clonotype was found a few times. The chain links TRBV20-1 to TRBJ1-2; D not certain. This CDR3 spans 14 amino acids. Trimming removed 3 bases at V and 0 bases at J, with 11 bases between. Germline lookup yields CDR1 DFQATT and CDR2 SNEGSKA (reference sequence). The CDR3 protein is CSASPGRANYGYTF. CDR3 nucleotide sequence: TGCAGTGCTAGTCCGGGGAGAGCTAACTATGGCTACACCTTC.

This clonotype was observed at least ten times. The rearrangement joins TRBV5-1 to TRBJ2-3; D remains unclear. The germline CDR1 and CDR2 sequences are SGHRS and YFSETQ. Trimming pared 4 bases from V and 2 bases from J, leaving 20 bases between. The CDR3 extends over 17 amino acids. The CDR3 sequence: CASSPTPSSPTTDTQYF. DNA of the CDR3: TGCGCCAGCAGCCCCACGCCCTCATCGCCCACCACAGATACGCAGTATTTT.

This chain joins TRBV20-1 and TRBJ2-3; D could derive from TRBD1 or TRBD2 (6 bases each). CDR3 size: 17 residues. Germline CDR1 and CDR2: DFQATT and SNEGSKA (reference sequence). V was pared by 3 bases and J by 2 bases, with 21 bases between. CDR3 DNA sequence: TGCAGTGCTAGTGTTGAGGGGGGTAGGAGATCCACAGATACGCAGTATTTT. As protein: CSASVEGGRRSTDTQYF.

The CDR3 DNA follows: TGTGCCAGCAGTCAGGGGGGCCCCAATCAGCCCCAGCATTTT. This encodes CASSQGGPNQPQHF. The chain is built from TRBV6-1 and TRBJ1-5, with 7 bases aligning to TRBD1. The germline gives CDR1 MNHNS, CDR2 SASEGT. The CDR3 contains 14 residues. J was trimmed by 3 bases and V by 5 bases; bases with no gene match: 4.

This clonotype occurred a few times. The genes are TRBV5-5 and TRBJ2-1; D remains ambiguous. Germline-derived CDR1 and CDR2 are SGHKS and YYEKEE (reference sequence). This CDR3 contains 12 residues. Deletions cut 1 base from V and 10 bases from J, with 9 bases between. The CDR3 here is CASSLTVWEQFF. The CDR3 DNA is TGTGCCAGCAGCTTGACCGTTTGGGAGCAGTTCTTC.